One sample yielded the 21 T cell receptor beta chains listed below, sequenced in a study of T cell clonality in common variable immunodeficiency. Sequencing was performed with immunoSEQ multiplex PCR; in TCRdb, only in-frame clones are kept and a portion is missing. The sample contains 30,000 to 45,000 clones, none of them singletons. What was sequenced was peripheral blood mononuclear cells. The receptors stem from a person aged 18-70 years in good health.

This clone was detected many times. The read falls 3 residues short of the CDR3 end, and the missing part is taken from the germline J gene. This chain connects TRBV7-2 to TRBJ2-2; no reliable D call. CDR1 is SGHTA and CDR2 is FQGNSA in the germline V gene. The V end lost 5 bases, the J end lost 2 bases, and 9 bases lay between the germline ends. The CDR3 is 14 residues long. CDR3 DNA (partial): TGTGCCAGCAGCCTGACATCAAACACCGGGGAG. Its protein product is CASSLTSNTGE. The whole CDR3 region reads CASSLTSNTGELFF.

This clone was picked up many times. The sequence runs out 3 residues before the end of the CDR3; the remainder is reconstructed from the germline J gene. The V and J genes are TRBV30 and TRBJ1-5, with 7 nucleotides matching TRBD1. The trim removed 1 base at V and 4 bases at J, leaving 4 bases unmatched. The CDR3 length is 14 residues. Germline V gene lookup returns CDR1 GTSNPN and CDR2 SVGIG (reference sequence). The part of the CDR3 DNA that was read is TGTGCCTGGAGTGGAGGGACAGCGAATCAGCCC. Translated, it gives CAWSGGTANQP. The complete CDR3 reads CAWSGGTANQPQHF. The full variable domain, completed using reference TRBV30 and TRBJ1-5, is SQTIHQWPATLVQPVGSPLSLECTVEGTSNPNLYWYRQAAGRGLQLLFYSVGIGQISSEVPQNLSASRPQDRQFILSSKKLLLSDSGFYLCAWSGGTANQPQHFGDGTRLSIL.

This clone was seen ten or more times. The read gets to within 3 residues of the CDR3 end, and the germline J gene fills in the rest. V is TRBV14 and J is TRBJ2-7, with 9 nucleotides matching TRBD2. CDR3 length equals 15 residues. Germline values: CDR1 SGHDN, CDR2 FVKESK. J was trimmed by 2 bases and V by 0 bases; bases with no gene match: 2. The covered CDR3 bases are TGTGCCAGCAGCCAAGAGACTAGCGGCGCCTACGAG. As protein: CASSQETSGAYE. The CDR3 reads in full as CASSQETSGAYEQYF.

This clone was counted only a few times. With the read ending 3 residues before the CDR3 end, the germline J gene is used to fill in that end. The chain couples TRBV6-1 to TRBJ1-1; D gene uncertain. CDR1 is MNHNS and CDR2 is SASEGT in the germline V gene. V gave up 2 bases and J gave up 7 bases, with 14 bases separating them. The length of the CDR3 is 14 residues. The CDR3 bases that were read are TGTGCCAGCAGTGAAAGTAGGGTTCGAGGTGAA. Its translation is CASSESRVRGE. The full CDR3 protein reads CASSESRVRGEAFF.

A word on this clone: Coverage ceases 3 residues before the CDR3 finishes, and the germline J gene fills in the end. The rearrangement links TRBV6-4 to TRBJ2-1; 13 nucleotides match TRBD2. The CDR3 has 16 residues. Trimming took 0 bases from V and 6 from J; bases not matched to a gene: 2. CDR1 is MRHNA and CDR2 is SNTAGT in the germline V gene. CDR3 sequence: CASSDSGLAGINEQFF. The sequenced CDR3 bases are TGTGCCAGCAGTGACTCGGGACTAGCGGGAATCAATGAG.

In its sample, this clone was seen many times. Sequencing ends 3 residues short of the CDR3 end; the germline J gene provides the rest. V usage is TRBV7-2 and J usage is TRBJ2-4; 11 positions match TRBD2. Germline V gene data show CDR1 as SGHTA and CDR2 as FQGNSA. The CDR3 covers 15 residues. V trimming: 2 bases; J trimming: 8 bases; junction bases outside the gene matches: 5. Partial CDR3 DNA: TGTGCCAGCAGCTTAAGTAGCGGGAGGGCAGACATT. Translated: CASSLSSGRADI. The full CDR3 protein reads CASSLSSGRADIQYF. Full variable domain (remainder filled in from reference TRBV7-2 and TRBJ2-4): GAGVSQSPSNKVTEKGKDVELRCDPISGHTALYWYRQSLGQGLEFLIYFQGNSAPDKSGLPSDRFSAERTGGSVSTLTIQRTQQEDSAVYLCASSLSSGRADIQYFGAGTRLSVL.

Only a few counts were recorded for this clone. From the germline J gene comes the end of the CDR3, since the read stops 3 residues before it. The V gene is TRBV7-9, the J gene TRBJ1-4; tentative D call: TRBD1 (5 bases). Per the germline V gene, CDR1 is SEHNR and CDR2 is FQNEAQ (reference sequence). The V end lost 5 bases, the J end lost 2 bases, and 9 bases lay between the germline ends. The CDR3 sequence is 14 residues long. CDR3 DNA (partial): TGTGCCAGCAGCACGACAGCCACTAATGAAAAA. Translation gives CASSTTATNEK. The full CDR3 is CASSTTATNEKLFF.

CDR3 residues: CASSVLNSNYGYTF. The covered CDR3 bases are TGTGCCAGCAGTGTCCTAAACTCTAACTATGGC. The chain couples TRBV2 to TRBJ1-2; D remains unclear. The read gets to within 3 residues of the CDR3 end, and the germline J gene fills in the rest. Trimming left V 4 bases short and J 0 bases short, with 9 bases between. The CDR3 consists of 14 residues. CDR1 and CDR2 (germline): SNHLY, FYNNEI.

This clone was recorded at least ten times. The read gets to within 3 residues of the CDR3 end, and the germline J gene fills in the rest. This rearrangement joins TRBV7-2 to TRBJ2-6; D may be TRBD1 (6 bases). V dropped 10 bases and J dropped 2 bases, with 15 bases sitting between them. This CDR3 contains 15 residues. In germline, CDR1 is SGHTA, CDR2 FQGNSA. This CDR3 reads CATAPHRAGANVLTF. The sequenced CDR3 bases are TGTGCCACGGCCCCACACAGGGCTGGGGCCAACGTC.

There are many counts of this clone. The missing CDR3 end, 3 residues past where the read stops, is filled in from the germline J gene. This rearrangement joins TRBV19 to TRBJ1-1; no reliable D call. Between the trimmed V and J ends, which lost 0 bases and 1 base, there was a span of 3 bases. This CDR3 has 13 amino acids. Per the germline V gene, CDR1 is LNHDA and CDR2 is SQIVND (reference sequence). The CDR3 loop is CASSIEQNTEAFF. The DNA read from the CDR3 is TGTGCCAGTAGTATAGAACAGAACACTGAA.

This clone was picked up a small number of times. The read finishes 3 residues shy of the CDR3 end, and the germline J gene is used to complete it. The chain employs TRBV7-2 and TRBJ2-3; D unresolved. This CDR3 is built from 11 residues. Germline V CDR1 and CDR2: SGHTA, FQGNSA. The covered CDR3 bases are TGTGCCAGCAGCTCAGAAGAGACG. Its protein is CASSSEET. The entire CDR3 sequence reads CASSSEETQYF.

This clone came up many times. The read ends 3 residues before the CDR3 terminus; that terminus is restored from the germline J gene. The genes are TRBV18 and TRBJ2-1; TRBD1 might be the D (6 bases). Germline V gene lookup returns CDR1 KGHSH and CDR2 LQKENI. The germline V and J ends were trimmed by 0 bases and 8 bases, with 14 bases remaining between them. The CDR3 sequence is 15 residues long. CDR3 in amino acids: CASSPPEQGHHEQFF. The covered CDR3 bases are TGTGCCAGCTCACCACCGGAACAGGGTCATCATGAG.

There are many counts of this clone. The read terminates 3 residues ahead of where the CDR3 ends, so the germline J gene completes it. The chain uses TRBV20-1 and TRBJ1-5, with D possibly being TRBD1 (5 bases). Germline CDR1 and CDR2: DFQATT and SNEGSKA (reference sequence). CDR3 size: 16 residues. The V end was cut by 1 base, the J end by 4 bases, with 17 bases between. The sequenced CDR3 bases are TGCAGTGCTAGAGGGGGGGGACCTCTGGCAAATCAGCCC. Translation: CSARGGGPLANQP. The complete CDR3 protein is CSARGGGPLANQPQHF.

In this sample, this clone turned up many times. The CDR3 end is not reached by the read, which stops 3 residues before it; the germline J gene fills it in. This sequence joins TRBV4-2 and TRBJ1-1, with a possible D match to TRBD1 (5 bases). The germline V gene has CDR1 LGHNA and CDR2 YNFKEQ. This CDR3 region has 15 residues. The V end was cut by 8 bases, the J end by 1 base, with 17 bases between. CDR3 DNA, as far as it was read: TGTGCCAGCGCGACTTCTTTAGGGGAGAACACTGAA. It is translated as CASATSLGENTE. The whole CDR3 protein is CASATSLGENTEAFF.

This clone was detected ten times or more. The read finishes 3 residues shy of the CDR3 end, and the germline J gene is used to complete it. The V call is TRBV9, the J call TRBJ2-3; 10 bases are shared with TRBD2. This CDR3 contains 16 residues. Germline assignment: CDR1 SGDLS and CDR2 YYNGEE. The ends lost 0 bases at V and 4 bases at J; junction bases unmatched: 5. CDR3 bases read: TGTGCCAGCAGCGTAGCGGCTAGCGGGAGTTCAGATACG. Translation: CASSVAASGSSDT. The entire CDR3 is CASSVAASGSSDTQYF.

This clone was seen many times. The read falls 3 residues short of the CDR3 end, and the missing part is taken from the germline J gene. The genes are TRBV2 and TRBJ2-3, with D possibly matching TRBD2 (5 bases). Per germline, CDR1 SNHLY and CDR2 FYNNEI. The CDR3 is made up of 14 amino acids. Trimming left V 5 bases short and J 4 bases short, with 13 bases between. CDR3 bases read: TGTGCCAGCAGTAACGAGGGCACACCAGATACG. This translates into CASSNEGTPDT. The whole CDR3 sequence reads CASSNEGTPDTQYF.

This clone was picked up many times. CDR3 DNA (partial): TGTGCCAGCAGTGTTTCCGGGACAGGGAGCAATCAGCCC. Translating it yields CASSVSGTGSNQP. The whole CDR3 sequence is CASSVSGTGSNQPQHF. The chain joins TRBV2 to TRBJ1-5, with 9 bases identical to TRBD1. Read sequence stops 3 residues before the CDR3 end, and the germline J gene provides the missing end. J gave up 1 base and V 4 bases, and 5 bases lay outside the gene matches. Germline assignment: CDR1 SNHLY and CDR2 FYNNEI. The CDR3 runs to 16 residues.

This clone was counted at least ten times. The read finishes 3 residues shy of the CDR3 end, and the germline J gene is used to complete it. This chain joins TRBV7-3 and TRBJ1-2; 8 bases align to TRBD1. V lost 5 bases, J lost 2 bases, and 7 bases stayed unmatched. CDR3 size: 15 residues. Germline V gene lookup returns CDR1 SGHTA and CDR2 FQGTGA. This CDR3 reads CASSAHRGGNYGYTF. The CDR3 DNA, read in part, is TGTGCCAGCAGCGCTCACAGGGGGGGAAACTATGGC.

This clone has a count of ten or more. The read finishes 3 residues shy of the CDR3 end, and the germline J gene is used to complete it. The chain joins TRBV4-1 to TRBJ2-1; D unresolved. The CDR3 consists of 16 residues. Germline lookup yields CDR1 MGHRA and CDR2 YSYEKL. Between the trimmed V and J ends, which lost 0 bases and 5 bases, there was a span of 14 bases. The sequenced CDR3 bases are TGCGCCAGCAGCCAAGATGTCTCCTCTTCGGACAATGAG. As protein: CASSQDVSSSDNE. The entire CDR3 is CASSQDVSSSDNEQFF.

In its sample, this clone was seen many times. From the germline J gene comes the end of the CDR3, since the read stops 3 residues before it. The chain links TRBV19 to TRBJ2-7, with TRBD2 matching 8 bases. The V gene end was trimmed by 4 bases and the J gene end by 3 bases; junction bases not matched to a gene: 11. This CDR3 is 16 amino acids long. CDR1 and CDR2 from the germline V gene are LNHDA and SQIVND (reference sequence). CDR3 bases read: TGTGCCAGTAGTACCACCGGGACTAGAGCAGGCTACGAG. It encodes CASSTTGTRAGYE. The entire CDR3 is CASSTTGTRAGYEQYF.

This clone has a count of ten or more. The missing CDR3 end, 3 residues past where the read stops, is filled in from the germline J gene. This chain connects TRBV27 to TRBJ2-1, with D possibly matching TRBD2 (5 bases). CDR1 and CDR2 from the germline V gene are MNHEY and SMNVEV (reference sequence). The V and J ends lost 8 bases and 1 base respectively, with 12 bases between them. The CDR3 runs to 14 residues. CDR3 DNA, as far as it was read: TGTGCCAGCGGAAGAGGGCTATCCTACAATGAG. Translation: CASGRGLSYNE. The entire CDR3 sequence reads CASGRGLSYNEQFF.